This is a list of T cell receptor beta chains from one sample in a study of cytomegalovirus exposure and HLA in healthy donors. Sequenced by immunoSEQ multiplex PCR; TCRdb stores in-frame clones only, minus some. The profile shows under 200,000 clones, 71% of them singletons. The sample consisted of PBMCs. The source is a girl between 10 and 17 years old in good health and CMV-seronegative. Both conserved end residues are part of each CDR3. The D gene is left open where the match is weak. Clone size is not always given. Where it is, it says once, few, many or a class for expanded clones.

d_call j_call v_call clone_size cdr3_aa cdr3_nt
- TRBJ2-2 TRBV5-1 - CASSLEEGAGELFF TGCGCCAGCAGCTTGGAAGAGGGGGCCGGGGAGCTGTTTTTT
- TRBJ2-7 TRBV25-1 - CASSESPYEQYF TGTGCCAGCAGTGAATCTCCTTACGAGCAGTACTTC
- TRBJ2-1 TRBV12-2 - CASHLKGWGAGGYNEQFF TGTGCAAGTCACTTAAAGGGTTGGGGCGCGGGGGGTTACAATGAGCAGTTCTTC
TRBD1 TRBJ2-5 TRBV19 once CASSMGQGMETQYF TGTGCCAGTAGTATGGGACAGGGAATGGAGACCCAGTACTTC
- TRBJ2-7 TRBV5-1 - CASSPGDRDGYEQYF TGCGCCAGCAGCCCGGGAGACAGGGATGGATACGAGCAGTACTTC
- TRBJ2-6 TRBV9 - CASSVEAGSGANVLTF TGTGCCAGCAGCGTCGAAGCCGGCTCTGGGGCCAACGTCCTGACTTTC
TRBD2 TRBJ2-5 TRBV13 - CASSYYGLDQETQYF TGTGCCAGCAGCTACTACGGACTAGACCAAGAGACCCAGTACTTC
- TRBJ1-1 TRBV9 - CASSVGPTGNTEAFF TGTGCCAGCAGCGTAGGCCCGACAGGGAACACTGAAGCTTTCTTT
- TRBJ2-7 TRBV27 - CASSINRSGHEQYF TGTGCCAGCAGTATCAACAGGTCCGGACACGAGCAGTACTTC
- TRBJ2-2 TRBV2 - CASSERQGVNPGELFF TGTGCCAGCAGTGAGAGGCAGGGTGTAAACCCCGGGGAGCTGTTTTTT
- TRBJ2-5 TRBV7-9 once CASSPSELGETQYF TGTGCCAGCAGCCCTAGCGAGTTGGGAGAGACCCAGTACTTC
TRBD1 TRBJ1-2 TRBV27 - CASSGTGEVYNYGYTF TGTGCCAGCAGTGGAACAGGGGAGGTTTACAACTATGGCTACACCTTC
TRBD1 TRBJ2-5 TRBV6-5 - CASRRGKFVETQYF TGTGCCAGTCGCAGGGGGAAATTTGTGGAGACCCAGTACTTC
- TRBJ2-7 TRBV19 - CASSNSPTLDEQYF TGTGCCAGTAGTAATAGCCCGACTCTGGACGAGCAGTACTTC
- TRBJ2-2 TRBV5-4 once CASSLELAHSGGELFF TGTGCCAGCAGCTTGGAGTTAGCTCATTCGGGCGGGGAGCTGTTTTTT
- TRBJ1-1 TRBV28 - CATRRNTEAFF TGTGCCACCAGGCGGAACACTGAAGCTTTCTTT
TRBD1 TRBJ1-6 TRBV4-2 - CASSHPGTGGSPLHF TGTGCCAGCAGCCATCCCGGGACAGGGGGTTCACCCCTCCACTTT
- TRBJ2-3 TRBV29-1 - CSVPAGTSTDTQYF TGCAGCGTTCCCGCTGGGACTAGCACAGATACGCAGTATTTT
TRBD1 TRBJ2-7 TRBV19 - CASRGQGPFYEQYF TGTGCCAGTAGGGGACAGGGGCCCTTCTACGAGCAGTACTTC
- TRBJ1-5 TRBV19 - CASSIRDTNQPQHF TGTGCCAGTAGTATAAGGGACACAAATCAGCCCCAGCATTTT
TRBD1 TRBJ1-1 TRBV5-1 - CASSRTTGVNTEAFF TGCGCCAGCAGCCGTACGACAGGGGTGAATACTGAAGCTTTCTTT
- TRBJ2-7 TRBV25-1 - CASTSAGVGEQYF TGTGCCAGCACCTCCGCAGGGGTCGGAGAGCAGTACTTC
- TRBJ1-6 TRBV27 - CASRAAGSPLHF TGTGCCAGCAGGGCCGCGGGGTCACCCCTCCACTTT
TRBD1 TRBJ1-2 TRBV5-8 - CASSPVQGTSLQRYGYTF TGTGCCAGCAGCCCCGTACAGGGGACCTCGCTCCAACGCTATGGCTACACCTTC
- TRBJ2-1 TRBV4-1 - CASSQEGGAGDFYNEQFF TGCGCCAGCAGCCAAGAGGGCGGCGCAGGGGATTTCTACAATGAGCAGTTCTTC
TRBD1 TRBJ1-6 TRBV9 - CASSAGTVRGYNSPLHF TGTGCCAGCAGCGCCGGGACAGTCCGGGGGTATAATTCACCCCTCCACTTT